A selection of T cell receptor beta chains follows, all from one sample in a study of blood T cell repertoires in COVID-19. TCRdb's table, derived via immunoSEQ multiplex PCR, lists solely in-frame clones and lacks some. The table shows about 230,000 clones, with approximately 88% occurring only once. Sequencing was carried out using PBMCs or T cells enriched from blood (not recorded which). These receptor sequences come from a woman aged 35 to 49 with acute COVID-19. Both conserved end residues are part of each CDR3. Fields, in order: clone size, V gene, J gene, D gene, CDR3 DNA, CDR3 protein. D genes are given only for firm matches. Clone size is given for some rows only: seen once, a few or many times, or a class if the clone is expanded.

few	TRBV25-1	TRBJ1-2	.	TGTGCCAGCAGTGATATTAGGGGGAACTATGGCTACACCTTC	CASSDIRGNYGYTF
.	TRBV7-2	TRBJ2-4	TRBD1	TGTGCCAGCAGCCAGTCAGGGGGCTCAACCCCTGGCATTCAGTACTTC	CASSQSGGSTPGIQYF
once	TRBV6-5	TRBJ1-2	.	TGTGCCAGCAGTTACTTGGACATAAACTATGGCTACACCTTC	CASSYLDINYGYTF
.	TRBV5-1	TRBJ2-2	TRBD2	TGCGCCAGCAGTGCTAGCGGGATGGGCGGCACCGGGGAGCTGTTTTTT	CASSASGMGGTGELFF
.	TRBV10-3	TRBJ2-1	.	TGTGCCATCACCCCGGGACTCCTTAGCTCCTACAATGAGCAGTTCTTC	CAITPGLLSSYNEQFF
few	TRBV19	TRBJ2-2	.	TGTGCCAGTAGTATATTCGGGTCCGGGGAGCTGTTTTTT	CASSIFGSGELFF
.	TRBV27	TRBJ2-5	.	TGTGCCAGCAGTGACCGCCCAAACGGGAGAGAGACCCAGTACTTC	CASSDRPNGRETQYF
.	TRBV4-3	TRBJ1-4	TRBD1	TGCGCCAGCAGCCAGTCCCAGGGGGGCCAGGAAAAACTGTTTTTT	CASSQSQGGQEKLFF
.	TRBV18	TRBJ2-2	TRBD1	TGTGCCAGCTCACCCTCCGGGACAGGGACCGGGGAGCTGTTTTTT	CASSPSGTGTGELFF
.	TRBV4-1	TRBJ1-5	.	TGCGCCAGCAGCCAAGGGAGACAGGGCAATCAGCCCCAGCATTTT	CASSQGRQGNQPQHF
.	TRBV7-8	TRBJ1-1	.	TGTGCCAGCAGCCGACAGGAGAACACTGAAGCTTTCTTT	CASSRQENTEAFF
.	TRBV15	TRBJ2-3	TRBD2	TGTGCCACCAGCAGAGATCGAGGGGTAGCGGGGGGCCCCTTTGGTACGCAGTATTTT	CATSRDRGVAGGPFGTQYF
.	TRBV7-9	TRBJ1-2	TRBD1	TGTGCCAGCGGAGACAGGGATGGCTACACCTTC	CASGDRDGYTF
.	TRBV30	TRBJ2-7	TRBD2	TGTGCCTGGAGTGTCGCGGGGGTCGAGCAGTACTTC	CAWSVAGVEQYF
.	TRBV6-2/TRBV6-3	TRBJ2-5	TRBD2	TGTGCCAGCAGTTTTCCGGGACTAGCGGGAGCCGAGACCCAGTACTTC	CASSFPGLAGAETQYF
.	TRBV5-4	TRBJ2-7	.	TGTGCCAGCAGCTTAGCCTTAGTAGAGACAGCAACTGCCTACGAGCAGTACTTC	CASSLALVETATAYEQYF